This T cell receptor beta chain came from a study of STAT3 mutations in large granular lymphocyte leukemia. Study conclusions and caveats: In 6 of 18 patients, new TCR clonotypes emerged after therapy. At least one immunodominant TCR beta clonotype appeared in every T-cell large granular lymphocyte leukemia patient. Clonal expansion was inferred from samples taken at other timepoints.

A word on this clone: What it binds is unknown.

With 0 bases removed from V and 1 base from J, the gap between germline ends came to 7 bases. Germline CDR1 is SGHRS and CDR2 is YFSETQ. The CDR3 has 14 amino acids. Clones were sequenced by immunoSEQ multiplex PCR, and TCRdb holds only the in-frame ones, with some missing. The sample includes thousands of clones, 75% to 90% seen only once; the top ten take about 91%. This clonotype was sampled from a woman aged 70-85 years with T-cell large granular lymphocyte leukemia. Some clones in this sample may be carry-over from other donors' samples. The source material was peripheral blood mononuclear cells. The gene calls are TRBV5-1 and TRBJ2-5; D may be TRBD2 (5 bases). Written as DNA, the CDR3 is TGCGCCAGCAGCTTGGTTACTAGCCAAGAGACCCAGTACTTC. This encodes CASSLVTSQETQYF.